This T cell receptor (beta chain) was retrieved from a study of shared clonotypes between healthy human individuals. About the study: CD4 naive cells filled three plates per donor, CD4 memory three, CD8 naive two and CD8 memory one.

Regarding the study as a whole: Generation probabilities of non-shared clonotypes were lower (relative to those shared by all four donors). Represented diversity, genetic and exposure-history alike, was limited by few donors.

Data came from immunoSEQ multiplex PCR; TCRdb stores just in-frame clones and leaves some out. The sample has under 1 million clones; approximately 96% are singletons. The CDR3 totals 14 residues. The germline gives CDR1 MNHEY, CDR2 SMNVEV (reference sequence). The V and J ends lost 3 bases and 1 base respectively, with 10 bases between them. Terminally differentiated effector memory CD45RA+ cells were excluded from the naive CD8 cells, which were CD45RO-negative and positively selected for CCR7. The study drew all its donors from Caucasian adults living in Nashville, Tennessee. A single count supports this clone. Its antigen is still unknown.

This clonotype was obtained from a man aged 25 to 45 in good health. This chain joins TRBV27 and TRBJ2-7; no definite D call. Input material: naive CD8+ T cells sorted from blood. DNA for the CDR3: TGTGCCAGCAGTTTGGGTCTAGGATCCTACGAGCAGTACTTC. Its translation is CASSLGLGSYEQYF.